The sequence of this TCR beta chain was determined in a study of blood T cells in healthy people across ages. A second PCR, run for roughly 7 to 12 cycles, used a sample-barcoded 5' primer plus a J-beta primer mix. MiXCR was run by TCRdb on the 5' RACE reads, yielding one entry per CDR3 protein. The sample shows roughly 720,000 distinct CDR3 sequences, approximately 55% of them seen only once. Trimming removed 4 bases from V and 11 bases from J; junction bases left unmatched: 31. The CDR3 consists of 20 residues. Germline V CDR1 and CDR2: ENHRY, SYGVKD. Concerning this clonotype itself: The target antigen is unknown.

The study's findings and limits: A strong correlation between TCR beta diversity and naive T cell percentage was seen. While age rose, TCR beta diversity per million T cells dropped in a roughly linear way. A conclusive naive versus antigen-experienced comparison was prevented by the unsorted PBMCs.

Total RNA, at least 5.5 micrograms per sample, came from PBMCs. The sample comprised blood. This chain links TRBV10-3 with TRBJ2-5, with 7 nucleotides matching TRBD1. The receptor was isolated from an older man in good health. CDR3 region: CAISGDLGPKEGGLYNEQYF. In nucleotides, the CDR3 is TGTGCCATCAGTGGCGACTTGGGCCCAAAGGAAGGGGGCCTCTACAATGAGCAGTACTTC.